The rows below give T cell receptor beta chains drawn from one sample of a study of early T cells in non-severe SARS-CoV-2 infection. TCRdb redid the calling of the 5' RACE reads with MiXCR, one entry per CDR3 protein. Seen here are over 35,000 distinct CDR3 sequences, 4.6% observed once, and the top ten hold about 16%. Sequences were obtained from whole blood. Receptors were obtained from an adult who was a healthcare worker with PCR-confirmed SARS-CoV-2 infection or an uninfected control (not recorded which). The CDR3 runs from the conserved cysteine through the conserved F or W. Fields, in order: D gene, V gene, CDR3 length, J gene, clone size, CDR3 protein, CDR3 DNA. A D gene is named only where the DNA matches it firmly. Some rows mark clone size as missing; the rest say once, few, many or name a class of expanded clone.

TRBD1	TRBV7-8	15	TRBJ2-7	many	CASSFIRDRAHEQYF	TGTGCCAGCAGCTTCATCCGGGACAGGGCCCACGAGCAGTACTTC
TRBD1	TRBV6-1	15	TRBJ2-1	NA	CASSEAGTAYNEQFF	TGTGCCAGCAGTGAAGCAGGGACAGCTTACAATGAGCAGTTCTTC
TRBD1	TRBV5-5	15	TRBJ2-7	many	CASSLGQGFVNEQYF	TGTGCCAGCAGCTTGGGACAGGGGTTCGTCAACGAGCAGTACTTC
TRBD2	TRBV30	15	TRBJ2-3	few	CAWEGSGGPPDTQYF	TGTGCCTGGGAGGGTAGCGGGGGGCCTCCAGATACGCAGTATTTT
NA	TRBV11-1	16	TRBJ2-4	few	CASSLTGQLAKNIQYF	TGTGCCAGCAGCTTAACGGGACAACTAGCCAAAAACATTCAGTACTTC
NA	TRBV7-9	14	TRBJ2-7	few	CASSLMAGGNEQYF	TGTGCCAGCAGCTTAATGGCGGGTGGAAACGAGCAGTACTTC
NA	TRBV12-3/TRBV12-4	11	TRBJ2-3	many	CASSLTDTQYF	TGTGCCAGCAGCCTGACAGATACGCAGTATTTT
NA	TRBV10-3	15	TRBJ2-3	many	CAISATSTSTDTQYF	TGTGCCATCAGTGCAACCAGTACAAGCACAGATACGCAGTATTTT
NA	TRBV15	14	TRBJ1-4	many	CATSRDRERGKLFF	TGTGCCACCAGCAGAGACAGGGAGAGGGGAAAACTGTTTTTT
NA	TRBV10-3	18	TRBJ2-1	many	CAISESLSGGTGANEQFF	TGTGCCATCAGTGAGTCCCTCAGCGGAGGGACTGGGGCCAATGAGCAGTTCTTC
TRBD2	TRBV12-3/TRBV12-4	14	TRBJ2-7	medium-sized	CASNVGGGAYEQYF	TGTGCCAGCAACGTTGGCGGGGGGGCCTACGAGCAGTACTTC
NA	TRBV5-1	15	TRBJ1-1	many	CATRKDLSGNTEAFF	TGCGCCACCCGAAAAGATCTAAGTGGGAACACTGAAGCTTTCTTT
NA	TRBV21-1	15	TRBJ2-7	NA	CASSRRDRSSYEQYF	TGTGCCAGCAGCCGAAGGGACAGAAGCTCCTACGAGCAGTACTTC
NA	TRBV20-1	13	TRBJ1-1	NA	CSARDSPNTEAFF	TGCAGTGCTAGAGATTCTCCAAACACTGAAGCTTTCTTT
NA	TRBV15	15	TRBJ2-3	many	CATSRDAKPSDTQYF	TGTGCCACCAGCAGAGATGCAAAGCCGTCAGATACGCAGTATTTT
NA	TRBV6-4	13	TRBJ2-3	NA	CASSENRDNTQYF	TGTGCCAGCAGTGAAAACCGGGACAATACGCAGTATTTT
NA	TRBV14	17	TRBJ2-2	many	CASSHLFTARDTGELFF	TGTGCCAGCAGCCATTTGTTCACAGCCAGGGATACCGGGGAGCTGTTTTTT
NA	TRBV6-1	14	TRBJ1-1	many	CASSRLTGSTEAFF	TGTGCCAGCAGCAGGCTAACAGGGTCCACTGAAGCTTTCTTT
NA	TRBV6-6	16	TRBJ2-1	many	CASSIGPGAGVNEQFF	TGTGCCAGCTCTATCGGCCCGGGGGCAGGTGTAAATGAGCAGTTCTTC
NA	TRBV6-6	17	TRBJ1-1	many	CASSYYIQAQGPTEAFF	TGTGCCAGCAGTTACTACATTCAAGCCCAGGGTCCCACTGAAGCTTTCTTT
NA	TRBV19	14	TRBJ2-2	NA	CASSMPVNTGELFF	TGTGCCAGTAGTATGCCAGTTAACACCGGGGAGCTGTTTTTT
NA	TRBV6-1	14	TRBJ1-4	many	CASRTVATNEKLFF	TGTGCCAGCAGGACGGTTGCAACTAATGAAAAACTGTTTTTT
NA	TRBV2	14	TRBJ1-6	NA	CASSGRVANSPLHF	TGTGCCAGCAGTGGCAGGGTTGCGAATTCACCCCTCCACTTT
NA	TRBV2	14	TRBJ1-6	few	CASVGSARNSPLHF	TGTGCCAGCGTTGGGAGCGCCCGGAATTCACCCCTCCACTTT
NA	TRBV19	15	TRBJ1-5	many	CASSLQDRNNQPQHF	TGTGCCAGTAGTCTCCAGGACAGAAATAATCAGCCCCAGCATTTT
NA	TRBV3-1	13	TRBJ1-5	many	CASSHSGDQPQHF	TGTGCCAGCAGCCACAGCGGGGATCAGCCCCAGCATTTT
TRBD1	TRBV6-5	13	TRBJ1-4	many	CASSFTGGGKLFF	TGTGCCAGCAGTTTCACAGGGGGCGGAAAACTGTTTTTT
NA	TRBV4-2	13	TRBJ1-4	NA	CASSPKGDEKLFF	TGTGCCAGCAGCCCAAAGGGGGATGAAAAACTGTTTTTT
NA	TRBV7-3	14	TRBJ2-2	NA	CASSLGSNTGELFF	TGTGCCAGCAGCCTCGGGAGTAACACCGGGGAGCTGTTTTTT
NA	TRBV3-1	15	TRBJ2-1	many	CASSASWIVSNEQFF	TGTGCCAGCAGCGCCTCCTGGATAGTTTCGAATGAGCAGTTCTTC
NA	TRBV12-3/TRBV12-4	11	TRBJ1-1	many	CASSLRGEAFF	TGTGCCAGCAGTTTAAGGGGGGAAGCTTTCTTT
NA	TRBV29-1	12	TRBJ1-2	many	CSVATLRNGYTF	TGCAGCGTCGCTACGTTACGCAATGGCTACACCTTC
NA	TRBV30	13	TRBJ1-3	many	CAWSEGAGNTIYF	TGTGCCTGGAGTGAAGGGGCTGGAAACACCATATATTTT
NA	TRBV5-1	12	TRBJ2-5	NA	CASSEEGETQYF	TGCGCCAGCAGCGAGGAAGGGGAGACCCAGTACTTC
NA	TRBV29-1	13	TRBJ2-5	many	CSLFGRGQETQYF	TGCAGCCTATTTGGGCGGGGACAAGAGACCCAGTACTTC
NA	TRBV19	14	TRBJ1-5	few	CASSIRGDYQPQHF	TGTGCCAGTAGTATCCGGGGTGATTATCAGCCCCAGCATTTT
NA	TRBV30	11	TRBJ2-3	many	CAWSGSNTQYF	TGTGCCTGGAGTGGGTCAAATACGCAGTATTTT
NA	TRBV6-2/TRBV6-3	12	TRBJ1-6	NA	CASKTGNGPLHF	TGTGCCAGCAAAACGGGGAACGGACCCCTCCACTTT
NA	TRBV5-5	14	TRBJ2-7	many	CASSSLTETYEQYF	TGTGCCAGCAGCAGCCTGACAGAGACCTACGAGCAGTACTTC
NA	TRBV20-1	15	TRBJ2-3	many	CSASGGLDETDTQYF	TGCAGTGCTAGCGGGGGACTTGATGAAACAGATACGCAGTATTTT
NA	TRBV10-3	14	TRBJ1-1	many	CAISDVGVNTEAFF	TGTGCCATCAGTGATGTCGGGGTAAACACTGAAGCTTTCTTT